The next 23 T cell receptor beta chains were all read from a single sample in a study of blood T cells in healthy people across ages. A J-beta primer mix and a sample-barcoded 5' primer were used in a second PCR of roughly 6 to 12 cycles. TCRdb itself ran the 5' RACE reads through MiXCR, one entry per CDR3 protein. The sample lists about 1,500,000 distinct CDR3 sequences, roughly 40% occurring once. Sequencing input: blood. These receptor sequences come from a young woman in good health.

The chain recombines TRBV20-1 with TRBJ2-7; a weak D match, TRBD1 (7 bases). Germline loops: CDR1 DFQATT, CDR2 SNEGSKA (reference sequence). CDR3 size: 15 residues. V lost 3 bases, J lost 2 bases, and 17 bases lay in between. The CDR3 DNA reads TGCAGTGCTAGTCAGCCGTCAGGGGGGACCTACGAGCAGTACTTC. Translated, it gives CSASQPSGGTYEQYF.

The rearrangement joins TRBV7-2 to TRBJ2-1; TRBD2 is a possible D gene (6 bases). V shed 7 bases and J shed 1 base, with 11 bases lying between them. Germline CDR1 is SGHTA and CDR2 is FQGNSA. The length of the CDR3 is 14 residues. CDR3 in amino acids: CASKPGLSYNEQFF. The DNA of the CDR3 is TGTGCCAGCAAACCGGGACTTTCCTACAATGAGCAGTTCTTC.

This clonotype was counted a few times. The chain has TRBV4-1 and TRBJ1-2; D is unresolved. This CDR3 is 14 amino acids long. V was clipped by 0 bases and J by 6 bases, with 11 bases between them. Germline-derived CDR1 and CDR2 are MGHRA and YSYEKL. CDR3 residues: CASSQDRGSHGYTF. The CDR3 coding sequence is TGCGCCAGCAGCCAAGATCGGGGATCCCATGGCTACACCTTC.

The gene calls are TRBV6-1 and TRBJ2-4; 12 positions match TRBD2. This CDR3 is 22 amino acids long. With V trimmed by 6 bases and J by 1 base, 22 bases remained unmatched. Germline V CDR1 and CDR2: MNHNS, SASEGT. The CDR3 is CASRGTGSRTSGNYFAKNIQYF. In DNA, the CDR3 is TGTGCCAGCAGGGGGACAGGGTCCCGGACTAGCGGGAACTACTTCGCCAAAAACATTCAGTACTTC.

This chain links TRBV6-1 with TRBJ2-5, with D hard to call. V was shortened by 2 bases and J by 4 bases, with 11 bases between the two germline ends. The CDR3 is made up of 14 amino acids. Per the germline V gene, CDR1 is MNHNS and CDR2 is SASEGT. The CDR3 DNA follows: TGTGCCAGCAGTGAATTCTATAGGGCAGAGACCCAGTACTTC. It codes for CASSEFYRAETQYF.

V is TRBV25-1 and J is TRBJ1-6, with 7 bases lining up with TRBD1. The CDR3 spans 15 residues. V gave up 4 bases and J gave up 9 bases; unmatched junction bases: 9. CDR1 and CDR2 from the germline V gene are MGHDK and SYGVNS. The CDR3 region has the DNA TGTGCCAGCAGTGGTATGAGGGGGCAGGGTTCACCCCTCCACTTT. Protein: CASSGMRGQGSPLHF.

This clonotype was recorded a few times. CDR3 DNA: TGTGCCAGCAGCGTATACGGGAATCCCGATCTAGAGACCCAGTACTTC. It translates to CASSVYGNPDLETQYF. The chain uses TRBV9 and TRBJ2-5; possibly TRBD2 for D (5 bases). CDR3 length: 16 amino acids. The V end lost 1 base, the J end lost 4 bases, and 17 bases lay between the germline ends. Germline-derived CDR1 and CDR2 are SGDLS and YYNGEE.

The CDR3 protein is CATSKDTQGANQPQHF. The CDR3 nucleotides are TGTGCCACCAGTAAGGACACCCAAGGGGCAAATCAGCCCCAGCATTTT. The chain joins TRBV15 to TRBJ1-5, with D possibly TRBD1 on 5 matching bases. V was pared by 6 bases and J by 4 bases, with 19 bases between. Looked up from germline, CDR1 is LNHNV and CDR2 is YYDKDF (reference sequence). This CDR3 comprises 16 residues.

Only a few counts were recorded for this clonotype. The chain recombines TRBV7-2 with TRBJ2-3, with unresolved D. The CDR3 extends over 14 amino acids. V dropped 7 bases and J dropped 1 base, with 12 bases sitting between them. The germline gives CDR1 SGHTA, CDR2 FQGNSA. The CDR3 loop is CASISRVGTDTQYF. The CDR3 bases are TGTGCCAGCATCTCAAGGGTCGGCACAGATACGCAGTATTTT. The whole variable domain, remainder taken from reference TRBV7-2 and TRBJ2-3, is GAGVSQSPSNKVTEKGKDVELRCDPISGHTALYWYRQSLGQGLEFLIYFQGNSAPDKSGLPSDRFSAERTGGSVSTLTIQRTQQEDSAVYLCASISRVGTDTQYFGPGTRLTVL.

The chain has TRBV20-1 and TRBJ2-3; TRBD2 matches 8 bases. The V gene's germline CDR1 is DFQATT and CDR2 SNEGSKA (reference sequence). The CDR3 is 14 residues long. Unmatched junction bases numbered 8, after V lost 4 bases and J lost 5 bases. CDR3 in amino acids: CSAITGGPLDTQYF. The CDR3 DNA reads as TGCAGTGCTATCACGGGAGGGCCGTTAGATACGCAGTATTTT.

The J gene is TRBJ2-7, the V gene TRBV20-1; no definite D call. The CDR3 totals 19 residues. Looked up from germline, CDR1 is DFQATT and CDR2 is SNEGSKA (reference sequence). With 1 base removed from V and 7 bases from J, the gap between germline ends came to 32 bases. The CDR3 sequence is CSARALGRTTQPSYNEQYF. The CDR3 DNA reads as TGCAGTGCTAGAGCCCTCGGCCGGACCACCCAGCCCAGCTACAATGAGCAGTACTTC.

This clonotype has a handful of counts. The rearrangement links TRBV7-9 to TRBJ1-2; D gene unclear. The V gene lost 4 bases and the J gene lost 0 bases, with 15 bases spanning the gap. Germline CDR1 is SEHNR and CDR2 is FQNEAQ (reference sequence). This CDR3 has 16 amino acids. The CDR3 spells CASSSTLIHANYGYTF. Written as DNA, the CDR3 is TGTGCCAGCAGCTCGACCCTCATACACGCTAACTATGGCTACACCTTC.

This clonotype was observed a handful of times. This chain links TRBV4-2 with TRBJ2-5, with 11 nucleotides matching TRBD2. Germline-derived CDR1 and CDR2 are LGHNA and YNFKEQ. V was clipped by 4 bases and J by 4 bases; unmatched bases: 11. This CDR3 is 17 amino acids long. CDR3 sequence (DNA): TGTGCCAGCAGCCGAACCTTACTAGCGGGAGACTCAGAGACCCAGTACTTC. Its protein is CASSRTLLAGDSETQYF.

There are a few counts of this clonotype. The V and J genes are TRBV4-1 and TRBJ1-2, with 7 nucleotides matching TRBD1. The CDR3 runs to 18 residues. Germline V gene sequence: CDR1 MGHRA, CDR2 YSYEKL. J gave up 1 base and V 1 base, and 12 bases lay outside the gene matches. CDR3 residues: CASSQVRMDRSDNYGYTF. CDR3 nucleotide sequence: TGCGCCAGCAGCCAAGTCCGTATGGACAGGAGCGATAACTATGGCTACACCTTC.

V is TRBV6-1 and J is TRBJ2-1; 8 bases align to TRBD1. The J call may be wrong; the DNA end is better matched by TRBJ2-7. The length of the CDR3 is 15 residues. The germline V gene has CDR1 MNHNS and CDR2 SASEGT. CDR3 bases: TGTGCCAGCAGTGGGACAGGGATAACCTACAATGAGCAGTACTTC. Its translation is CASSGTGITYNEQYF.

This chain joins TRBV29-1 and TRBJ2-5; D may be TRBD2 (5 bases). Germline lookup yields CDR1 SQVTM and CDR2 ANQGSEA. This CDR3 contains 14 residues. V was cut by 8 bases and J by 11 bases, with 27 bases left in between. The CDR3 spells CSLLGLELSNEQYF. The CDR3 DNA sequence: TGCAGCCTCCTCGGACTGGAGCTTAGCAATGAGCAGTACTTC.

The chain employs TRBV2 and TRBJ2-7, with TRBD1 identical over 9 bases. Germline CDR1 reads SNHLY; CDR2 reads FYNNEI. Germline trimming cut 7 bases from V and 0 bases from J; bases unmatched to any gene: 4. CDR3 size: 14 residues. In DNA, the CDR3 is TGTGCCAGCAAGATGGGACAGGGCTCCTACGAGCAGTACTTC. The encoded protein is CASKMGQGSYEQYF.

This clonotype has just a few counts. The V and J genes are TRBV6-5 and TRBJ2-1; D is unclear. V was trimmed by 5 bases and J by 8 bases, leaving 10 bases between them. The CDR3 runs 12 residues. Germline V gene sequence: CDR1 MNHEY, CDR2 SVGAGI. CDR3: CASSAQQDEQFF. The CDR3 DNA follows: TGTGCCAGCAGTGCCCAACAAGATGAGCAGTTCTTC.

The rearrangement uses TRBV6-5 and TRBJ2-1, with 12 bases matching TRBD2. The CDR3 spans 15 residues. Germline values: CDR1 MNHEY, CDR2 SVGAGI. J was trimmed by 8 bases and V by 5 bases; bases with no gene match: 7. As DNA, the CDR3 is TGTGCCAGCAGTCGGCTAGCGGGGGGGCCAGATGAGCAGTTCTTC. Its translation is CASSRLAGGPDEQFF.

This clonotype occurred a few times. The rearrangement uses TRBV20-1 and TRBJ2-7, with D unresolved. Germline V gene sequence: CDR1 DFQATT, CDR2 SNEGSKA (reference sequence). CDR3 length: 11 residues. V was trimmed by 4 bases and J by 3 bases, leaving 7 bases between them. Written as DNA, the CDR3 is TGCAGTGCTACAGGCCACTACGAGCAGTACTTC. Its protein is CSATGHYEQYF.

The V call is TRBV7-2, the J call TRBJ2-1; the D gene is possibly TRBD2 (6 bases). Trimming shortened V by 2 bases and J by 13 bases, and 9 bases separated the two germline ends. This CDR3 is 11 amino acids long. The germline V gene encodes CDR1 SGHTA and CDR2 FQGNSA. The CDR3 loop reads CASSLREAQFF. The CDR3 nucleotides read TGTGCCAGCAGCTTAAGGGAGGCCCAGTTCTTC.

This clonotype has only a few counts. The chain couples TRBV29-1 to TRBJ2-7; weak D call: TRBD1 (6 bases). The V end lost 5 bases, the J end lost 0 bases, and 14 bases lay between the germline ends. The CDR3 loop spans 14 amino acids. The V gene's germline CDR1 is SQVTM and CDR2 ANQGSEA. CDR3 DNA: TGCAGCGTTCGGGACATACACGGCTCCTACGAGCAGTACTTC. Its translation: CSVRDIHGSYEQYF.

The rearrangement uses TRBV20-1 and TRBJ2-5, with D possibly TRBD1 on 6 matching bases. Germline lookup yields CDR1 DFQATT and CDR2 SNEGSKA (reference sequence). The CDR3 spans 15 residues. With 3 bases removed from V and 1 base from J, the gap between germline ends came to 15 bases. The CDR3 DNA is TGCAGTGCTAGGGACAGCCAGACGATCCAAGAGACCCAGTACTTC. Translating it yields CSARDSQTIQETQYF.